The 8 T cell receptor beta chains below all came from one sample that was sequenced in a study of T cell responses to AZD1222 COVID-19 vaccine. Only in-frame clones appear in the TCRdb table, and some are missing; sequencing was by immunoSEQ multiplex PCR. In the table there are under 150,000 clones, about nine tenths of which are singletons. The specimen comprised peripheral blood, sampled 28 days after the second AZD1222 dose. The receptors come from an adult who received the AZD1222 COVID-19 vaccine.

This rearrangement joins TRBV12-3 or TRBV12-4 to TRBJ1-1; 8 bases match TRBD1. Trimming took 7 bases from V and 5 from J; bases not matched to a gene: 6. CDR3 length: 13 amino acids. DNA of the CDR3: TGTGCCAGCATAATAACAGGGGGTACTGAAGCTTTCTTT. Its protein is CASIITGGTEAFF.

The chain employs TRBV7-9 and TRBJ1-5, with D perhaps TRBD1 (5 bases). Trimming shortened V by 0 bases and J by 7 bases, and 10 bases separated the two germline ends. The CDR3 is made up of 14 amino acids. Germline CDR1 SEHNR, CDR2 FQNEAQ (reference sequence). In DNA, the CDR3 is TGTGCCAGCAGCTTAGCGCAGGGAAGCCAGCCCCAGCATTTT. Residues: CASSLAQGSQPQHF.

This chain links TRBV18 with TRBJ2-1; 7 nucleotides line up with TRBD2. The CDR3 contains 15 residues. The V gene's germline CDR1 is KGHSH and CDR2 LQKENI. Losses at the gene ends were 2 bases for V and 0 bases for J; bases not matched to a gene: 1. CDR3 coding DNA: TGTGCCAGCTCACCAAGGACTAGCTCCTACAATGAGCAGTTCTTC. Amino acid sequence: CASSPRTSSYNEQFF.

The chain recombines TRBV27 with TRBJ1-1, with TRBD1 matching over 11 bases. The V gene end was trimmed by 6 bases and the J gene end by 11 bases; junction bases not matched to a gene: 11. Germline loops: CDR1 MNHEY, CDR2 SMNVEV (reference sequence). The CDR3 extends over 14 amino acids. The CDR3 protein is CASSRADRGRMAFF. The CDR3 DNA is TGTGCCAGCAGCCGTGCGGACAGGGGGCGGATGGCTTTCTTT.

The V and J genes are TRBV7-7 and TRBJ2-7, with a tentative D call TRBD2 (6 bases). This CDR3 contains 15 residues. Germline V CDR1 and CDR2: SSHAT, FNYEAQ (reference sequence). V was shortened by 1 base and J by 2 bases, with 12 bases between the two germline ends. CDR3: CASSLGPAGTYEQYF. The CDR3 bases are TGTGCCAGCAGCTTAGGGCCAGCGGGTACCTACGAGCAGTACTTC.

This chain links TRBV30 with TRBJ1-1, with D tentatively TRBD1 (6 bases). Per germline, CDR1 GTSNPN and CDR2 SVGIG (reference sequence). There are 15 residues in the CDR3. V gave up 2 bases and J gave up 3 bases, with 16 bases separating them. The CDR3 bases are TGTGCCTGGAGTCCCCTGGTTAGACAGGACACTGAAGCTTTCTTT. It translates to CAWSPLVRQDTEAFF.

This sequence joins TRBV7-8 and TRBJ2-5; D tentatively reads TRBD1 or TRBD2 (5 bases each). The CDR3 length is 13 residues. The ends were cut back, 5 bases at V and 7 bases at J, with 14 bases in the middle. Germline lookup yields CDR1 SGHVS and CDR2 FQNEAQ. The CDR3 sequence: CASSPEGQGTQYF. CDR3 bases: TGTGCCAGCAGCCCCGAGGGTCAGGGGACCCAGTACTTC.

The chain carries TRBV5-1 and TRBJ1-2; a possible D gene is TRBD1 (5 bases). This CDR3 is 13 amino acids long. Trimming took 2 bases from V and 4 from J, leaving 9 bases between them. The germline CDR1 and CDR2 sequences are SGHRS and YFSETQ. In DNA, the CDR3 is TGCGCCAGCAGCTTACAGGAATCCTATGGCTACACCTTC. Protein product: CASSLQESYGYTF.